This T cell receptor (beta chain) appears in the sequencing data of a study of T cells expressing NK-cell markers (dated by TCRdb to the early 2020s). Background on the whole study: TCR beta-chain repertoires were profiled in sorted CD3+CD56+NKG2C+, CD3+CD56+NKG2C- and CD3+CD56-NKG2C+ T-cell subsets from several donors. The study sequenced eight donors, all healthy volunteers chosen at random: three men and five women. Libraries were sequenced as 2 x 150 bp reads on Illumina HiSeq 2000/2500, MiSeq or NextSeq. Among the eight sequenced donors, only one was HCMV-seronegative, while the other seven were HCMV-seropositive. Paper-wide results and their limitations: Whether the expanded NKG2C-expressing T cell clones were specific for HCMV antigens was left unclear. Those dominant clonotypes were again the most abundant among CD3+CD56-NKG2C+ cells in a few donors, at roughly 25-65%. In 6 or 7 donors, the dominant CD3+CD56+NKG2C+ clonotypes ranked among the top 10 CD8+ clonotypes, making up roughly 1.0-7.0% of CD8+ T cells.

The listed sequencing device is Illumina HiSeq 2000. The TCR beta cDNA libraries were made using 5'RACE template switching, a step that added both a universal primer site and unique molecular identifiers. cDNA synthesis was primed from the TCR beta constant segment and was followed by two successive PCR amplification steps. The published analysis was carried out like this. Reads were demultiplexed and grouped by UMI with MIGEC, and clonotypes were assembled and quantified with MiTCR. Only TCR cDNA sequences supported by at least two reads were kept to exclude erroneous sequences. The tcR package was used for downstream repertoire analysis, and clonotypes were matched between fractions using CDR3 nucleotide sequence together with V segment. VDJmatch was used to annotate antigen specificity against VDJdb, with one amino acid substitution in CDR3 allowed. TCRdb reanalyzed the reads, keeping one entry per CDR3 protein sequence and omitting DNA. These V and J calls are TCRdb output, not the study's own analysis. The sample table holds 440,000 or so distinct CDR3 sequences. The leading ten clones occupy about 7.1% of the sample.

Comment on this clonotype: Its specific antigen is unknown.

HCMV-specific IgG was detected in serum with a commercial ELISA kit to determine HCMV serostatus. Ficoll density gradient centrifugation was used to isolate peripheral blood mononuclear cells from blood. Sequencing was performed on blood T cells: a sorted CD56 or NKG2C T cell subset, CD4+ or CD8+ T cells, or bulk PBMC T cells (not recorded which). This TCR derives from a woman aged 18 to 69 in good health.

CDR3 loop: CSADDSGANVLTF. This sequence uses TRBV20-1 and TRBJ2-6. From its cysteine to its phenylalanine, the CDR3 spans 13 amino acids. The DNA sequence is not available. The germline V gene (reference sequence) specifies DFQATT as CDR1 and SNEGSKA as CDR2.